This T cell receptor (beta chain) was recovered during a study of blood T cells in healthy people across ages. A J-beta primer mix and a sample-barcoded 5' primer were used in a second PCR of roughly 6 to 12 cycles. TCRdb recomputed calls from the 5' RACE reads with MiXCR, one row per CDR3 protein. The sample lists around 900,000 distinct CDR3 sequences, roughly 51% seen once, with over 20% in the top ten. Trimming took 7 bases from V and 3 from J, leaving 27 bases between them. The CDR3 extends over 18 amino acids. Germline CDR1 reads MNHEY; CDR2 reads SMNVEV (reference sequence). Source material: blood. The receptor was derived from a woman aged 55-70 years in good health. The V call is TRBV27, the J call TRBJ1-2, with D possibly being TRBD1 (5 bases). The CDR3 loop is CASNLPLGDERQYYGYTF. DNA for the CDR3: TGTGCCAGCAACCTTCCTTTAGGGGACGAAAGACAGTACTATGGCTACACCTTC.